This record looks at one T cell receptor beta chain sequence and its context. Its antigen is not known. Primers used in a second PCR of about 7 to 12 cycles were a sample-barcoded 5' primer and a J-beta primer mix. TCRdb reprocessed the 5' RACE reads via MiXCR and lists one record per CDR3 protein. This table has about 800,000 distinct CDR3 sequences, 58% appearing once. Germline V gene lookup returns CDR1 SGDLS and CDR2 YYNGEE. CDR3 length equals 13 residues. Trimming left V 4 bases short and J 5 bases short, with 9 bases between. These data come from a study of blood T cells in healthy people across ages. Whole-study results and caveats: Investigators treated diversity estimates from one million T cells as underestimates. Higher diversity and more naive CD4+ cells were features of long-lived donors, compared to aged donors. Nothing was known about donor CMV status, and this possibly confounded expanded clonotype changes.

This chain uses TRBV9 with TRBJ2-2; perhaps TRBD1 as D (6 bases). This sequence was found in a man between 25 and 39 years old in good health. Sequenced input: blood. This chain's CDR3 is CASSTGMTGELFF. The CDR3 DNA follows: TGTGCCAGCAGCACAGGGATGACCGGGGAGCTGTTTTTT.